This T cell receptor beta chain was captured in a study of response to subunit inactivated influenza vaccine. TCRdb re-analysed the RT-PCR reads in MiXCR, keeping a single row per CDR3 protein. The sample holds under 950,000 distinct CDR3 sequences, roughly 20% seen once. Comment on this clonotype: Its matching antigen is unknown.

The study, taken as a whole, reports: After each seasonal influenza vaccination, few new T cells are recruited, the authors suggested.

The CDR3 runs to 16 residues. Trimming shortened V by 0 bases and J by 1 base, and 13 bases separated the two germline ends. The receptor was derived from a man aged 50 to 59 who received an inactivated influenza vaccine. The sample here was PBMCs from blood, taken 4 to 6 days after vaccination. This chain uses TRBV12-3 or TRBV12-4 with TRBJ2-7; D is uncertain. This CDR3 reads CASSLAYLTRSYEQYF. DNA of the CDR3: TGTGCCAGCAGTTTAGCCTACCTAACACGATCCTACGAGCAGTACTTC.